Listed below are T cell receptor beta chains from one sample, sequenced in a study of T cells in Graves' hyperthyroidism and ophthalmopathy. TCRdb reprocessed the multiplex PCR reads via MiXCR and lists one record per CDR3 protein. The table has roughly 330,000 distinct CDR3 sequences, roughly 15% seen once; the top ten hold around 34%. Sequencing used blood. The receptors were gathered from a man younger than 40 with Graves' hyperthyroidism. Each CDR3 is given without its conserved first and last residue.

j_call v_call cdr3_aa
TRBJ2-1 TRBV2 ASSETSSSNEQF
TRBJ2-3 TRBV6-1 ASSHRLAGGTDTQY
TRBJ2-7 TRBV7-2 ASSLVSTGTGELY
TRBJ1-1 TRBV2 ASSFGRQAF
TRBJ2-3 TRBV20-1 SANEDTDTQY
TRBJ2-2 TRBV20-1 SAERANTGELF
TRBJ2-5 TRBV24-1 ATSDLGMMGETQY
TRBJ2-1 TRBV3-1 ASTPGRGWAEQF
TRBJ2-3 TRBV5-5 ASTPLPLPATDTQY
TRBJ2-5 TRBV30 AWSVHSALREGGETQY
TRBJ2-5 TRBV20-1 SASRPGTRKETQY
TRBJ2-3 TRBV27 ATSRGPRTDTQY